The clone carrying this T cell receptor (beta chain) came up many times. No antigen is known for it. This sample was included in a study of T cell repertoires in cytomegalovirus infection. Looking at the study overall: Through public TCR beta signatures, both CMV infection and matching HLA type were indicated.

Trimming shortened V by 0 bases and J by 10 bases, and 10 bases separated the two germline ends. The CDR3 sequence is 13 residues long. Germline CDR1 and CDR2: MNHEY and SVGEGT. Whole-study results and caveats: Cumulative public TCR beta family frequency identified carriers of CMV plus the relevant HLA. It was HLA-C-restricted CMV-specific TCR beta clonotypes that dominated the response ex vivo.

MiXCR, run by TCRdb on the reads, gives a single entry per CDR3 protein. This table has 200,000 to 250,000 distinct CDR3 sequences, over 9% appearing once. Sequenced input: PBMCs. The V gene is TRBV6-2 or TRBV6-3, the J gene TRBJ2-1; the D is unclear. The TCR sequence derives from a human donor in good health (CMV status not recorded). Some clones in this sample may be carry-over from other donors' samples. Here the CDR3 DNA reads TGTGCCAGCAGTTACTCGATCGCGCGGGAGCAGTTCTTC. Protein: CASSYSIAREQFF.